Listed below are T cell receptor beta chains from one sample, sequenced in a study of beta chain features in type 1 diabetes. Clones were sequenced by immunoSEQ multiplex PCR, and TCRdb holds only the in-frame ones, with some missing. The table has 450,000 to 550,000 clones, around 28% seen once; the top ten hold more than 0.055%. The sequenced material came from naive CD4+ T cells from blood. These receptors all stem from a man aged 18-30 years in good health. Each CDR3 is given with its conserved first and last residue. Each record gives: V gene, clone size, D gene, J gene, CDR3 DNA, CDR3 protein. D genes are given only for firm matches. Some rows have no size entry. The others give once, few or many, or a class for an expanded clone.

V: TRBV29-1; size: NA; D: NA; J: TRBJ2-5; DNA: TGCAGCACCGATGGGGGCGGGCAAGAGACCCAGTACTTC; CDR3: CSTDGGGQETQYF
V: TRBV7-2; size: NA; D: TRBD2; J: TRBJ2-1; DNA: TGTGCCAGCAGCACCCAGACTAGCGGGGCTTACAATGAGCAGTTCTTC; CDR3: CASSTQTSGAYNEQFF
V: TRBV5-1; size: NA; D: NA; J: TRBJ2-6; DNA: TGCGCCAGCAGCTTTAGACCCTCTGGGGCCAACGTCCTGACTTTC; CDR3: CASSFRPSGANVLTF
V: TRBV7-2; size: few; D: NA; J: TRBJ1-2; DNA: TGTGCCAGCAGCTTAGCGGGGACTGACTATGGCTACACCTTC; CDR3: CASSLAGTDYGYTF
V: TRBV10-3; size: NA; D: NA; J: TRBJ2-7; DNA: TGTGCCATCAGTGAGTCGAGTTACGAGCAGTACTTC; CDR3: CAISESSYEQYF
V: TRBV29-1; size: few; D: TRBD2; J: TRBJ2-1; DNA: TGCAGCGTTGTTTTTGGGGGAGGGATCAACAATGAGCAGTTCTTC; CDR3: CSVVFGGGINNEQFF
V: TRBV29-1; size: NA; D: TRBD1; J: TRBJ2-5; DNA: TGCAGCGTTGACGCCCGATCCGGGACAGAACAAGAGACCCAGTACTTC; CDR3: CSVDARSGTEQETQYF
V: TRBV5-4; size: NA; D: TRBD1; J: TRBJ2-1; DNA: TGTGCCAGCAGGGCGACAGGGGGCACCTACAATGAGCAGTTCTTC; CDR3: CASRATGGTYNEQFF
V: TRBV7-3; size: few; D: NA; J: TRBJ2-5; DNA: TGTGCCAGCAGATTAAATGGCGTTGACGGAGAGACCCAGTACTTC; CDR3: CASRLNGVDGETQYF
V: TRBV15; size: few; D: NA; J: TRBJ2-5; DNA: TGTGCCACCAGCAGAGATCCTGGGGGTTCTGGGACCCAGTACTTC; CDR3: CATSRDPGGSGTQYF
V: TRBV30; size: NA; D: TRBD2; J: TRBJ2-7; DNA: TGTGCCTGGCAAGGGACTAGCGGGAGCGAGCAGTACTTC; CDR3: CAWQGTSGSEQYF
V: TRBV30; size: NA; D: TRBD1; J: TRBJ1-1; DNA: TGTGCCTGGAGTCACTACAGGGGGAACACTGAAGCTTTCTTT; CDR3: CAWSHYRGNTEAFF
V: TRBV11-2; size: NA; D: TRBD1; J: TRBJ2-7; DNA: TGTGCCAGCAGCCTAGGGACAGCGATTTACTACGAGCAGTACTTC; CDR3: CASSLGTAIYYEQYF
V: TRBV7-9; size: few; D: TRBD2; J: TRBJ2-3; DNA: TGTGCCAGCAGCCCGGGGACTAGCGGGATAACAGATACGCAGTATTTT; CDR3: CASSPGTSGITDTQYF
V: TRBV5-4; size: NA; D: NA; J: TRBJ1-4; DNA: TGTGCCAGCAGCTTGATCGGCCAGGCAGAAAAACTGTTTTTT; CDR3: CASSLIGQAEKLFF
V: TRBV25-1; size: NA; D: NA; J: TRBJ2-7; DNA: TGTGCCAGCAGTGAACGGAGCTACGAGCAGTACTTC; CDR3: CASSERSYEQYF
V: TRBV25-1; size: few; D: TRBD2; J: TRBJ2-7; DNA: TGTGCCAGCAGTGATTCCCTAGCGGGAGTCTACGAGCAGTACTTC; CDR3: CASSDSLAGVYEQYF
V: TRBV9; size: once; D: TRBD1; J: TRBJ2-7; DNA: TGTGCCAGCAATTCCGGGACAGGGCCCTACGAGCAGTACTTC; CDR3: CASNSGTGPYEQYF
V: TRBV6-5; size: few; D: TRBD1; J: TRBJ1-2; DNA: TGTGCCAGCACCGGACAGGGGGGAAATTATGGCTACACCTTC; CDR3: CASTGQGGNYGYTF